What follows are 5 T cell receptor gamma chains derived from one specimen sequenced in a study of γδ T cells in repeated Plasmodium falciparum infection. TCRdb reran clone calling via CATT on the multiplex PCR reads. The sample gives more than 20,000 gamma-chain clones, 2.5% to 3.5% of which show up once; roughly a third is in the top ten. Gammadelta T cells were flow-sorted from PBMC into Vgamma9/Vdelta2+ and Vdelta2-negative populations for bulk analysis. Sequencing was performed on gamma-delta T cells from blood. Receptor source: a pool of human donors (malaria-infected and uninfected, not separated).

This clone came up many times. The chain recombines TRGV9 with TRGJP1. The CDR3 runs to 16 residues. Germline V gene lookup returns CDR1 GITISATS and CDR2 ISYDGTV (reference sequence). With V trimmed by 4 bases and J by 5 bases, 13 bases remained unmatched. CDR3 protein: CALWDLRTGTGWFKIF. In DNA, the CDR3 is TGTGCCTTGTGGGACCTGCGGACTGGTACTGGTTGGTTCAAGATATTT.

With regard to this clone: For this DNA, TCRdb reports the protein of a much larger clone, which diverges at residue 8, most likely from a read error; the protein presented here is translated directly from the DNA. For the V gene the call is TRGV9; the J gene has no call. This CDR3 comprises 10 residues. Per germline, CDR1 GITISATS and CDR2 ISYDGTV (reference sequence). CDR3 residues: CALWDTERLF. CDR3 bases: TGTGCCTTGTGGGATACTGAGAGACTCTTT.

This clone was observed a few times. TCRdb has a much larger clone's protein, which differs at residue 15 from the translation of this DNA, likely because of a read error; what is shown is the protein translated from the DNA. In DNA, the CDR3 is TGTGCCTTGTGGGAGAAATGGAATAAGGCCGGAGATTGGATCGAGACGTTT. Translated, it gives CALWEKWNKAGDWIETF. The V gene is listed as TRGV9; no J gene was called. Germline V gene sequence: CDR1 GITISATS, CDR2 ISYDGTV (reference sequence). This CDR3 is 17 amino acids long.

This clone occurred many times. TCRdb's protein for this DNA is that of a much larger clone and differs from the translation at residue 10, likely a read error; the protein shown is the DNA translation. The J gene is TRGJ1 or TRGJ2, the V gene TRGV3. Germline V CDR1 and CDR2: VTNTFY, YDVSTARD (reference sequence). The CDR3 length is 12 residues. The CDR3 here is CATWDRHYKELF. CDR3 bases: TGTGCCACCTGGGACAGGCACTATAAGGAACTCTTT.

Note on this clone: The amino acid sequence in TCRdb belongs to a much larger clone and departs from this DNA's translation at residue 3, likely a sequencing read error; the sequence shown is translated from the DNA. The rearrangement joins TRGV9 to TRGJ1 or TRGJ2. The J gene, left out of TCRdb, was set here by checking the DNA against germline. Germline V CDR1 and CDR2: GITISATS, ISYDGTV (reference sequence). The CDR3 covers 14 residues. CDR3 in DNA: TGTGCCTCGTGGGAGCCGAAGACTTATTATAAGAAACTCTTT. This gives the protein CASWEPKTYYKKLF.